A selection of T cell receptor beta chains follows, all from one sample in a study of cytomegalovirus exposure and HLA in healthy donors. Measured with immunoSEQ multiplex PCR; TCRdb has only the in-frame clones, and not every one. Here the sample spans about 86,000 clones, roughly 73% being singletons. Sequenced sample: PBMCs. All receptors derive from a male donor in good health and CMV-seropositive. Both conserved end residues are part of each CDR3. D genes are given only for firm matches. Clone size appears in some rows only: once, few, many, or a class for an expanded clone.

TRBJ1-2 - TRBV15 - CATSRDSSGVKGYTF
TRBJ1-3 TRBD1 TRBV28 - CASRSDRGSGNTIYF
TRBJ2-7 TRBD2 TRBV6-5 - CASSPLAGGPYEQYF
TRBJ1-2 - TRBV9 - CASSLTSGGGYTF
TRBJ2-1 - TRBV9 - CASSVGGFSYNEQFF
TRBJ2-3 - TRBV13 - CASSTGTDTQYF
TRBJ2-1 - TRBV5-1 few CASSLGGNSYNEQFF
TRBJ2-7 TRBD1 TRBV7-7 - CASSEGQLDSYEQYF
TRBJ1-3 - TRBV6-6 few CATRRRGSGNTIYF
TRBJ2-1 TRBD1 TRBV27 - CASSFGQGMNEQFF
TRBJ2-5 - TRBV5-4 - CASSLALRQKETQYF
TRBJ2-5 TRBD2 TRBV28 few CASSPSRGRPAGETQYF
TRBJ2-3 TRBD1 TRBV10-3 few CATGGQATSTDTQYF
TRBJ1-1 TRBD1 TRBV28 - CASSLDRGRTEAFF
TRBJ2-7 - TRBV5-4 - CASSLPGNHYEQYF